These 20 T cell receptor beta chains came from one sample sequenced in a study of vaccination and CD4 T cells after COVID-19. The treatment: approximately nine-day PBMC culture with coronavirus spike peptide pools or control peptides (ViraFEST assay). Sequencing of cultured CD4+ T cell DNA used the Oncomine TCR Beta short-read assay. TCRdb reanalysed the PCR reads using MiXCR and keeps one entry per CDR3 protein. The profile shows about 14,000 distinct CDR3 sequences, about three fifths of them singletons. The antigens of these receptors remain unknown. Material for sequencing was CD4+ T cells from blood, cultured in vitro. These receptor sequences come from a human donor who had recovered from COVID-19.

The chain recombines TRBV19 with TRBJ2-6; 11 bases are shared with TRBD1. The junction had 6 bases not matched to a gene; V was cut back by 4 bases and J by 4 bases. Germline V lookup: CDR1 LNHDA, CDR2 SQIVND (reference sequence). The CDR3 length is 17 residues. DNA for the CDR3: TGTGCCAGTAGTACGGGACAGGGGGAGTCAGGGGCCAACGTCCTGACTTTC. Its translation is CASSTGQGESGANVLTF.

The J gene is TRBJ1-5, the V gene TRBV10-2; D may be TRBD1 (6 bases). Deletions cut 0 bases from V and 2 bases from J, with 11 bases between. Germline V gene sequence: CDR1 WSHSY, CDR2 SAAADI. The CDR3 spans 16 residues. CDR3 DNA: TGCGCCAGCAGTGAGTCGCCCAACAGGGGCAATCAGCCCCAGCATTTT. It is translated as CASSESPNRGNQPQHF.

The rearrangement uses TRBV6-5 and TRBJ1-6; tentatively, D is TRBD1 (5 bases). The CDR3 is 15 amino acids. Germline CDR1 and CDR2: MNHEY and SVGAGI. Trimming shortened V by 2 bases and J by 7 bases, and 12 bases separated the two germline ends. The CDR3: CASSYDGAGNSPLHF. In nucleotides, the CDR3 is TGTGCCAGCAGTTACGACGGGGCCGGGAATTCACCCCTCCACTTT.

J is TRBJ1-1 and V is TRBV7-9; no reliable D call. The CDR3 spans 12 residues. Germline values: CDR1 SEHNR, CDR2 FQNEAQ (reference sequence). Trimming took off 4 bases at V and 7 bases at J, with 10 bases between the two ends. Here the CDR3 reads CASSSDWGEAFF. The CDR3 nucleotides read TGTGCCAGCAGCTCCGACTGGGGTGAAGCTTTCTTT.

The chain joins TRBV6-5 to TRBJ1-6; 8 nucleotides line up with TRBD1. The CDR3 sequence is 16 residues long. Germline lookup yields CDR1 MNHEY and CDR2 SVGAGI. J was trimmed by 7 bases and V by 2 bases; bases with no gene match: 7. The DNA of the CDR3 is TGTGCCAGCAGTTACGGCGGACAGGGAGGAAATTCACCCCTCCACTTT. This sequence encodes CASSYGGQGGNSPLHF.

The rearrangement links TRBV6-1 to TRBJ2-2; 8 bases are shared with TRBD2. The CDR3 loop spans 16 amino acids. V shed 5 bases and J 10 bases; nucleotides not matched to a gene: 15. CDR1 is MNHNS and CDR2 is SASEGT in the germline V gene. Written as DNA, the CDR3 is TGTGCCAGCAGTCCATGGAGCGGGGGTACCTCTCAGGAGCTGTTTTTT. The encoded protein is CASSPWSGGTSQELFF.

This clonotype was observed once. This chain joins TRBV25-1 and TRBJ2-7; TRBD2 might be the D (5 bases). The germline V gene encodes CDR1 MGHDK and CDR2 SYGVNS. The V end lost 3 bases, the J end lost 6 bases, and 18 bases lay between the germline ends. The CDR3 has 15 residues. CDR3 bases: TGTGCCAGCAGTGATACCCGGACTCAACGACCCGAGCAGTACTTC. Translation gives CASSDTRTQRPEQYF.

A few counts support this clonotype. The chain couples TRBV6-1 to TRBJ1-1; weak D call: TRBD1 (5 bases). CDR3 length: 14 amino acids. From germline, CDR1 is MNHNS and CDR2 SASEGT. The V and J ends lost 4 bases and 7 bases respectively, with 16 bases between them. The CDR3: CASSAYLRDLEAFF. CDR3 DNA sequence: TGTGCCAGCAGTGCCTATCTCCGGGACCTTGAAGCTTTCTTT.

CDR3 bases: TGTGCCAGTACCCCATCGACAGGGGACTATGGCTACACCTTC. Translation gives CASTPSTGDYGYTF. This sequence joins TRBV19 and TRBJ1-2; TRBD1 matches at 8 bases. V dropped 7 bases and J dropped 3; count of bases not matched to a gene: 7. The CDR3 is 14 amino acids. Germline-derived CDR1 and CDR2 are LNHDA and SQIVND (reference sequence).

This chain links TRBV27 with TRBJ1-1; a possible D gene is TRBD1 (5 bases). The V end was cut by 5 bases, the J end by 10 bases, with 17 bases between. Germline CDR1 is MNHEY and CDR2 is SMNVEV (reference sequence). The CDR3 runs 13 residues. Written as DNA, the CDR3 is TGTGCCAGCAGTCCTCGGGACTCCGAAGGAGCTTTCTTT. Translating gives CASSPRDSEGAFF.

The V gene is TRBV6-2 or TRBV6-3, the J gene TRBJ2-3; possibly TRBD1 for D (6 bases). CDR1 is MNHEY, CDR2 SVGEGT, per germline. The CDR3 covers 15 residues. Trimming cost V 0 bases and J 2 bases, with 9 bases left between them. As DNA, the CDR3 is TGTGCCAGCAGTTACTCGAGGGGGACCACAGATACGCAGTATTTT. The encoded protein is CASSYSRGTTDTQYF.

The J gene is TRBJ2-5, the V gene TRBV20-1, with 15 nucleotides matching TRBD2. The V gene end was trimmed by 7 bases and the J gene end by 2 bases; junction bases not matched to a gene: 2. The CDR3 loop spans 14 amino acids. CDR1 DFQATT and CDR2 SNEGSKA come from the germline V gene (reference sequence). CDR3 residues: CSVGTSGGQETQYF. In DNA, the CDR3 is TGCAGTGTCGGGACTAGCGGGGGGCAAGAGACCCAGTACTTC.

This clonotype was observed a single time. The chain joins TRBV6-2 or TRBV6-3 to TRBJ1-1, with 10 bases aligning to TRBD1. V lost 4 bases to trimming and J lost 4 bases; unmatched junction nucleotides: 0. This CDR3 comprises 13 residues. Per germline, CDR1 MNHEY and CDR2 SVGEGT. The CDR3 region is CASSWDRGTEAFF. The CDR3 bases are TGTGCCAGCAGTTGGGACAGGGGCACTGAAGCTTTCTTT.

The rearrangement links TRBV18 to TRBJ1-1; unclear D gene. Trimming shortened V by 4 bases and J by 7 bases, and 10 bases separated the two germline ends. The germline gives CDR1 KGHSH, CDR2 LQKENI. The CDR3 runs to 12 residues. This chain's CDR3 is CASSLRAGEAFF. CDR3 sequence (DNA): TGTGCCAGCTCACTCCGGGCGGGTGAAGCTTTCTTT.

The chain uses TRBV6-1 and TRBJ2-2, with 7 bases identical to TRBD1. V was clipped by 5 bases and J by 3 bases; unmatched bases: 6. Germline V gene data show CDR1 as MNHNS and CDR2 as SASEGT. The CDR3 is 15 amino acids. CDR3 bases: TGTGCCAGCAGTCTACGACAGGGATACACCGGGGAGCTGTTTTTT. Translation: CASSLRQGYTGELFF.

The chain recombines TRBV6-1 with TRBJ1-1; D is unresolved. This CDR3 spans 13 amino acids. Germline V gives CDR1 MNHNS, CDR2 SASEGT. Trimming pared 6 bases from V and 1 base from J, leaving 9 bases between. The CDR3 is CASSLLANTEAFF. The CDR3, as DNA: TGTGCCAGCAGCCTCCTAGCGAACACTGAAGCTTTCTTT.

V usage is TRBV9 and J usage is TRBJ1-1; D call uncertain. The CDR3 totals 14 residues. V was pared by 0 bases and J by 1 base, with 7 bases between. Germline loops: CDR1 SGDLS, CDR2 YYNGEE. Here the CDR3 DNA reads TGTGCCAGCAGCGTAGGACAACAGAACACTGAAGCTTTCTTT. Translated: CASSVGQQNTEAFF.

The chain uses TRBV20-1 and TRBJ2-2, with D perhaps matching TRBD1 or TRBD2 (5 bases each). Deletions cut 0 bases from V and 7 bases from J, with 12 bases between. Per the germline V gene, CDR1 is DFQATT and CDR2 is SNEGSKA (reference sequence). This CDR3 region has 14 residues. The CDR3 here is CSAREGTLGGELFF. The CDR3 DNA reads TGCAGTGCTAGAGAGGGGACCCTCGGCGGGGAGCTGTTTTTT.

V and J are TRBV5-1 and TRBJ1-1, with a tentative D call TRBD1 (5 bases). V dropped 3 bases and J dropped 7 bases, with 13 bases sitting between them. Germline V gene data show CDR1 as SGHRS and CDR2 as YFSETQ. CDR3 length: 13 amino acids. CDR3 loop: CASSYQGDYEAFF. CDR3 nucleotide sequence: TGCGCCAGCAGCTATCAGGGAGACTATGAAGCTTTCTTT.

V usage is TRBV7-2 and J usage is TRBJ1-5; the match to TRBD1 covers 7 bases. The length of the CDR3 is 15 residues. The junction had 7 bases not matched to a gene; V was cut back by 0 bases and J by 8 bases. Germline V gives CDR1 SGHTA, CDR2 FQGNSA. CDR3: CASSLAPGQRKPQHF. In nucleotides, the CDR3 is TGTGCCAGCAGCTTAGCCCCGGGACAGCGAAAGCCCCAGCATTTT.